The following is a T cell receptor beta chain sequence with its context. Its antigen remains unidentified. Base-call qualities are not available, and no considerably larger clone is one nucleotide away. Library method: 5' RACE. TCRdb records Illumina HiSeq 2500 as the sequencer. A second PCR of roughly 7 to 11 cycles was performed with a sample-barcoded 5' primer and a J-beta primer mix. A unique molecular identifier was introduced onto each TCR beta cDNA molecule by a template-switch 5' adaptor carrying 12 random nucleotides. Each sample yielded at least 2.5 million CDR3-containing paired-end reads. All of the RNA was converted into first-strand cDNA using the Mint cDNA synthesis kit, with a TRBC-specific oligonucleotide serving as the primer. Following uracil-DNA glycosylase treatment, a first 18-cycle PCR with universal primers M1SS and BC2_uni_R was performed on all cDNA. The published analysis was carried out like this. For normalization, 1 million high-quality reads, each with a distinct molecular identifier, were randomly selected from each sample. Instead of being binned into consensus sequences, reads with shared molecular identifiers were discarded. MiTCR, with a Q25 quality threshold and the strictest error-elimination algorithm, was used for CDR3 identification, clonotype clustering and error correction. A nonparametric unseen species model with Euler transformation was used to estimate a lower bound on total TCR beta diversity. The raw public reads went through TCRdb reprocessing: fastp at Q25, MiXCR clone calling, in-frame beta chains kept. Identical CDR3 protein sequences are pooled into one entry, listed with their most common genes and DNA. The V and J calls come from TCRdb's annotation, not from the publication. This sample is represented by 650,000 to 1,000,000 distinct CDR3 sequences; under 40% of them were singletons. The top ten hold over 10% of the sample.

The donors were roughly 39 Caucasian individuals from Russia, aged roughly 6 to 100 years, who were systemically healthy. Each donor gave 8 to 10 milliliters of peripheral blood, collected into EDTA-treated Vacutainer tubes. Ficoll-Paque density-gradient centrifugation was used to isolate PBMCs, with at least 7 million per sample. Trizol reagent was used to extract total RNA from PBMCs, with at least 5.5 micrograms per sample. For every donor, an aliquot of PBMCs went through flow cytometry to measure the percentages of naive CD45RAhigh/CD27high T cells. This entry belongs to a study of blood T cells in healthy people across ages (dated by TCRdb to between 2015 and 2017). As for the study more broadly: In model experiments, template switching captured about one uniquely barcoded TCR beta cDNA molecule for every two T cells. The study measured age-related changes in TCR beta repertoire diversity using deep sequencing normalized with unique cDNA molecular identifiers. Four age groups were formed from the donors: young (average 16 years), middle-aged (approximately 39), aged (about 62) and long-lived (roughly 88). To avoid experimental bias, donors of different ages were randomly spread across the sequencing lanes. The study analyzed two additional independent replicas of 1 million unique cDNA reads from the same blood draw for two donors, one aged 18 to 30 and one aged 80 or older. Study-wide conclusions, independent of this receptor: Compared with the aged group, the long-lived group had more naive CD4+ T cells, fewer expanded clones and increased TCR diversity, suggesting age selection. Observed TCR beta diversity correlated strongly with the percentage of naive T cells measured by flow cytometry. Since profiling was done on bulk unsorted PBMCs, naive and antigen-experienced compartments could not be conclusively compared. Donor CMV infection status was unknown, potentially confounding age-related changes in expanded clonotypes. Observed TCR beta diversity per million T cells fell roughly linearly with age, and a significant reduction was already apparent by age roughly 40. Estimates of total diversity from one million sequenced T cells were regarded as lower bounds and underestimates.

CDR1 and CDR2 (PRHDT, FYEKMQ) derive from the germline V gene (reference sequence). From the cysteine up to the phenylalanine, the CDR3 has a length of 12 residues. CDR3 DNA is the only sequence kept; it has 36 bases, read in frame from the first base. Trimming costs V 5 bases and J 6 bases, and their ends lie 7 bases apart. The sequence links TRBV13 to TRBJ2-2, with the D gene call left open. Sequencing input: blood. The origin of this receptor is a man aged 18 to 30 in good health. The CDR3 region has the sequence CASSPTPGELFF. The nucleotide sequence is TGTGCCAGCAGCCCGACCCCCGGGGAGCTGTTTTTT.